This entry describes one T cell receptor (beta chain). The data derive from a study of blood T cell repertoires in COVID-19. As for the study in general: T cells, B-cell-depleted T cells, or PBMCs supplied cDNA or gDNA.

Original handling: Counts of nucleated cells, estimated from reference gene primer amplification, were obtained. The assay was immunoSEQ multiplex PCR, and TCRdb's table has in-frame clones only and misses some. V and J calls plus clone size are reproduced from that table; the DNA served to infer D and trimming. The sample records about 140,000 clones, more than 85% being singletons. J gave up 3 bases and V 1 base, and 13 bases lay outside the gene matches. This CDR3 comprises 19 residues. Per the germline V gene, CDR1 is SGHNT and CDR2 is YYREEE (reference sequence). Sequences were obtained from peripheral blood. The chain joins TRBV5-4 to TRBJ2-3, with TRBD2 identical over 11 bases. The receptor's source is a human donor in a cohort sampled during active COVID-19. For the CDR3, the DNA is TGTGCCAGCAGCTTGACGGCTAGCGGGGGGAGGGGGAAAACAGATACGCAGTATTTT. This encodes CASSLTASGGRGKTDTQYF.